A single sample is the source of the 12 T cell receptor beta chains below, sequenced in a study of OX40 agonist ivuxolimab in advanced cancers. Only in-frame clones appear in the TCRdb table, and some are missing; sequencing was by immunoSEQ multiplex PCR. The table records some 54,000 clones, about 80% of them present only once. Material: CD4+ or CD8+ T cells sorted from blood, obtained in a trial of the OX40 agonist ivuxolimab. The receptors originated from an adult with an advanced solid tumor such as melanoma, head and neck, liver or kidney cancer.

The chain uses TRBV5-1 and TRBJ2-2; 10 bases map to TRBD2. The CDR3 totals 15 residues. Germline lookup yields CDR1 SGHRS and CDR2 YFSETQ. Trimming cost V 1 base and J 4 bases; bases outside gene matches: 1. The CDR3 region is CASSLTSGTTGELFF. CDR3 nucleotide sequence: TGCGCCAGCAGCTTGACTAGCGGGACCACCGGGGAGCTGTTTTTT.

V usage is TRBV28 and J usage is TRBJ2-3, with 11 positions matching TRBD2. Germline CDR1 reads MDHEN; CDR2 reads SYDVKM. With V trimmed by 4 bases and J by 0 bases, 9 bases remained unmatched. CDR3 length equals 18 residues. CDR3 amino acids: CASSSTSGGTISTDTQYF. CDR3 in DNA: TGTGCCAGCAGTTCAACTAGCGGGGGAACGATTAGCACAGATACGCAGTATTTT. The full variable domain, in which reference TRBV28 and TRBJ2-3 provide the parts outside the CDR3, is DVKVTQSSRYLVKRTGEKVFLECVQDMDHENMFWYRQDPGLGLRLIYFSYDVKMKEKGDIPEGYSVSREKKERFSLILESASTNQTSMYLCASSSTSGGTISTDTQYFGPGTRLTVL.

This clone has only a few counts. In nucleotides, the CDR3 is TGTGCCAGCAGTGAGGGGCGGGAGACCCAGTACTTC. Residues: CASSEGRETQYF. The chain couples TRBV2 to TRBJ2-5, with D possibly being TRBD1 (5 bases). The CDR3 runs 12 residues. Trimming removed 3 bases at V and 5 bases at J, with 7 bases between. Germline-derived CDR1 and CDR2 are SNHLY and FYNNEI.

The V gene is TRBV7-2, the J gene TRBJ1-5, with D uncertain. This CDR3 is built from 14 residues. V was clipped by 5 bases and J by 3 bases, with 11 bases between them. Germline loops: CDR1 SGHTA, CDR2 FQGNSA. The CDR3 spells CASSLTALNQPQHF. DNA for the CDR3: TGTGCCAGCAGCCTTACAGCTCTCAATCAGCCCCAGCATTTT.

This clone was recorded once. V gene TRBV2 combines with J gene TRBJ2-7; TRBD1 is a possible D gene (6 bases). This CDR3 is 10 amino acids long. Trimming left V 8 bases short and J 4 bases short, with 6 bases between. Germline CDR1 and CDR2: SNHLY and FYNNEI. The CDR3, as DNA: TGTGCCAGCGGGACATACGAGCAGTACTTC. The encoded protein is CASGTYEQYF.

V and J are TRBV7-2 and TRBJ2-1, with D perhaps TRBD1 (6 bases). This CDR3 contains 15 residues. Germline-derived CDR1 and CDR2 are SGHTA and FQGNSA. The ends were cut back, 6 bases at V and 4 bases at J, with 16 bases in the middle. The CDR3 sequence is CASSPLTGNYNEQFF. CDR3 coding DNA: TGTGCCAGCAGTCCACTCACAGGGAATTACAATGAGCAGTTCTTC.

The genes are TRBV5-1 and TRBJ2-2, with a tentative D call TRBD2 (6 bases). Germline V lookup: CDR1 SGHRS, CDR2 YFSETQ. Deletions cut 5 bases from V and 7 bases from J, with 15 bases between. The CDR3 is 14 amino acids. The CDR3 DNA sequence: TGCGCCAGCAGTCCCGGGACTGGGGGCGGGGAGCTGTTTTTT. It translates to CASSPGTGGGELFF.

The chain has TRBV30 and TRBJ1-1; D possibly corresponds to TRBD1 (6 bases). V dropped 2 bases and J dropped 1 base, with 11 bases sitting between them. The germline V gene encodes CDR1 GTSNPN and CDR2 SVGIG (reference sequence). This CDR3 region has 14 residues. CDR3 sequence (DNA): TGTGCCTGGAGTTCCCGAGGGGGGAACACTGAAGCTTTCTTT. Translation gives CAWSSRGGNTEAFF.

This rearrangement joins TRBV9 to TRBJ1-5; weak D call: TRBD1 (5 bases). Germline V gene sequence: CDR1 SGDLS, CDR2 YYNGEE. V was shortened by 0 bases and J by 7 bases, with 8 bases between the two germline ends. The CDR3 totals 13 residues. CDR3 sequence (DNA): TGTGCCAGCAGCGTAGATGGGGGACAGCCCCAGCATTTT. This translates into CASSVDGGQPQHF.

The chain uses TRBV27 and TRBJ2-3, with 10 bases that match TRBD2. CDR3 length: 14 amino acids. V lost 6 bases to trimming and J lost 3 bases; unmatched junction nucleotides: 3. Germline CDR1 reads MNHEY; CDR2 reads SMNVEV (reference sequence). The CDR3 protein is CASRSSGSTDTQYF. The CDR3 coding sequence is TGTGCCAGCAGGTCTAGCGGGAGTACAGATACGCAGTATTTT.

The chain joins TRBV7-9 to TRBJ1-1, with D hard to call. Germline V gene sequence: CDR1 SEHNR, CDR2 FQNEAQ (reference sequence). The CDR3 is 14 amino acids. V was pared by 1 base and J by 4 bases, with 10 bases between. The chain's CDR3 is CASSLDPWATEAFF. CDR3 DNA: TGTGCCAGCAGCTTAGATCCTTGGGCCACTGAAGCTTTCTTT. Full variable domain (rest looked up from reference TRBV7-9 and TRBJ1-1): DTGVSQNPRHKITKRGQNVTFRCDPISEHNRLYWYRQTLGQGPEFLTYFQNEAQLEKSRLLSDRFSAERPKGSFSTLEIQRTEQGDSAMYLCASSLDPWATEAFFGQGTRLTVV.

The chain recombines TRBV18 with TRBJ2-7, with 7 bases matching TRBD2. Germline V CDR1 and CDR2: KGHSH, LQKENI. Trimming at V came to 6 bases and at J to 7 bases, leaving 6 bases not matched to a gene. CDR3 length equals 12 residues. The CDR3 bases are TGTGCCAGCTCCCCCCGGGGGGAAGAGCAGTACTTC. This translates into CASSPRGEEQYF.